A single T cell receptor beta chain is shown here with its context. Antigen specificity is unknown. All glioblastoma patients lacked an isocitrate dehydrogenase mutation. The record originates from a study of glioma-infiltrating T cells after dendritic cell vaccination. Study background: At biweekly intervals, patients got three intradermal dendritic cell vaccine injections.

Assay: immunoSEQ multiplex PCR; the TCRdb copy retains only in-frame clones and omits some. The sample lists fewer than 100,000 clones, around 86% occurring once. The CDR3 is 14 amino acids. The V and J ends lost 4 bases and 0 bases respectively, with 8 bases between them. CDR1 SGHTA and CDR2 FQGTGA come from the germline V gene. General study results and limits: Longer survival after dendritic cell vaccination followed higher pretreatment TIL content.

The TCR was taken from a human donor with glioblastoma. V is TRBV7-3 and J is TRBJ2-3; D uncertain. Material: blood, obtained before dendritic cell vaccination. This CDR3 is CASSSLSSTDTQYF. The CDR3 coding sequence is TGTGCCAGCAGCTCCCTTTCTAGCACAGATACGCAGTATTTT.